The 5 T cell receptor beta chains reported below all come from one sample, sequenced in a study of CD8 T cells in Susac syndrome. RNA totalling roughly 0.45 to 1 ug underwent reverse transcription with random hexamers. TCRdb re-analysed the immunoSEQ multiplex PCR reads in MiXCR, keeping a single row per CDR3 protein. The sample records 300,000 or so distinct CDR3 sequences, about 90% being singletons. Sequenced: CD4+ T cells from PBMCs. These receptors were obtained from a human donor with multiple sclerosis.

The rearrangement joins TRBV7-2 to TRBJ2-1; maybe TRBD2 (6 bases). Deletions cut 5 bases from V and 4 bases from J, with 15 bases between. The length of the CDR3 is 15 residues. The germline gives CDR1 SGHTA, CDR2 FQGNSA. CDR3 DNA sequence: TGTGCCAGCAGCCCCCGGGGGAGGATGTACAATGAGCAGTTCTTC. Translated, it gives CASSPRGRMYNEQFF.

The chain couples TRBV25-1 to TRBJ1-6; D ambiguous. V was shortened by 3 bases and J by 7 bases, with 7 bases between the two germline ends. The CDR3 covers 13 residues. Germline assignment: CDR1 MGHDK and CDR2 SYGVNS. The CDR3 reads CASSDQANSPLHF. Here the CDR3 DNA reads TGTGCCAGCAGTGACCAAGCCAATTCACCCCTCCACTTT.

The V and J genes are TRBV6-4 and TRBJ1-6; D is ambiguous. V was shortened by 5 bases and J by 0 bases, with 11 bases between the two germline ends. The CDR3 is 16 amino acids. Germline values: CDR1 MRHNA, CDR2 SNTAGT. CDR3 bases: TGTGCCAGCAGTAAGGACCCGAGCTCCTATAATTCACCCCTCCACTTT. Translated, it gives CASSKDPSSYNSPLHF.

The chain uses TRBV7-9 and TRBJ2-7; no clear D gene. The CDR3 extends over 11 amino acids. The V end lost 5 bases, the J end lost 6 bases, and 8 bases lay between the germline ends. Looked up from germline, CDR1 is SEHNR and CDR2 is FQNEAQ (reference sequence). The CDR3, as DNA: TGTGCCAGCAGCAAAGAGGTCGAGCAGTACTTC. Protein: CASSKEVEQYF.

This chain connects TRBV18 to TRBJ2-7; no firm D call. V shed 2 bases and J shed 1 base, with 15 bases lying between them. CDR1 and CDR2 from the germline V gene are KGHSH and LQKENI. The CDR3 extends over 16 amino acids. The CDR3, as DNA: TGTGCCAGCTCACCAAGTAAGGGCATAAAGTCCTACGAGCAGTACTTC. It translates to CASSPSKGIKSYEQYF.